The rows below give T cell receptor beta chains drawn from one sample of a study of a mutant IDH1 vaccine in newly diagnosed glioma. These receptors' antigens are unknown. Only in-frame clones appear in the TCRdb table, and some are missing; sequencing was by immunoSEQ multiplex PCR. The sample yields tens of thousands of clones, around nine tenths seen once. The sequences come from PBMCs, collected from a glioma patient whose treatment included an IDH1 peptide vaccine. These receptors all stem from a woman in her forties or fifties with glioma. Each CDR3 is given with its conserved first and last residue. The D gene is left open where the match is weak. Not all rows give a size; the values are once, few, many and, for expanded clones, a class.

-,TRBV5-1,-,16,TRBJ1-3,TGCGCCAGCAGCTTGATGGACAGAAGCTCTGGAAACACCATATATTTT,CASSLMDRSSGNTIYF
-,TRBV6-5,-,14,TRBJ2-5,TGTGCCAGCAGTTATTCGACAGGTCGAGAGACCCAGTACTTC,CASSYSTGRETQYF
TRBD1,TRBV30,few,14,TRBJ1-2,TGTGCCTGGAGTTGGGGACAGGGGGGCTATGGCTACACCTTC,CAWSWGQGGYGYTF
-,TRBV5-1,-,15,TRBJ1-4,TGCGCCAGCAGCTTTGAGAGAGCAACTAATGAAAAACTGTTTTTT,CASSFERATNEKLFF
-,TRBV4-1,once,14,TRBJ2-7,TGCGCCAGCAGGCCACAGGCGGGCTCCTACGAGCAGTACTTC,CASRPQAGSYEQYF
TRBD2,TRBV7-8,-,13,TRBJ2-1,TGTGCCAGCAGCCCGTTCCGGGAGGCATCGCAGTTCTTC,CASSPFREASQFF
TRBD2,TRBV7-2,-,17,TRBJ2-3,TGTGCCAGCAGCTTACCTTTAGCGGGAGGGGACACAGATACGCAGTATTTT,CASSLPLAGGDTDTQYF
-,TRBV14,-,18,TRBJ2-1,TGTGCCAGCAGCTCACCGACTTATGGCGGGAACGCTCACTATGAGCAGTTCTTC,CASSSPTYGGNAHYEQFF
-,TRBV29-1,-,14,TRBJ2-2,TGCAGCGTTCAAGGACCGGATCGGACCGGGGAGCTGTTTTTT,CSVQGPDRTGELFF
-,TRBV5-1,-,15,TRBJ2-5,TGCGCCAGCAGCTTGGGATCAGGAGGAGGTGAGACCCAGTACTTC,CASSLGSGGGETQYF
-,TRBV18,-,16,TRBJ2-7,TGTGCCAGCTCACCTTCGGACTCCCTTTTCCTCTACGAGCAGTACTTC,CASSPSDSLFLYEQYF
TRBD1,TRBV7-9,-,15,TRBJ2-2,TGTGCCAGCAGCGTCCGACAGGGGAACACCGGGGAGCTGTTTTTT,CASSVRQGNTGELFF
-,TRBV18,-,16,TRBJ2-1,TGTGCCAGCTCACCACCCGGCGGCCTCTCCTACAATGAGCAGTTCTTC,CASSPPGGLSYNEQFF
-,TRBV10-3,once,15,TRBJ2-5,TGTGCCATCAGTGAGTCGGGGGACAACCAAGAGACCCAGTACTTC,CAISESGDNQETQYF
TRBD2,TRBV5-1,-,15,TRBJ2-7,TGCGCCAGCAGCATCAGCGGGACCAGCTCCTACGAGCAGTACTTC,CASSISGTSSYEQYF
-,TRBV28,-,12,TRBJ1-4,TGTGCCAGCAGTTCTTTAAATGAAAAACTGTTTTTT,CASSSLNEKLFF
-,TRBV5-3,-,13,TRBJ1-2,TGTGCCAGAAGAGCACTGCGGGACTATGGCTACACCTTC,CARRALRDYGYTF
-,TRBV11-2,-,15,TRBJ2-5,TGTGCCAGCAGCTTAGGTACAGTCTACCAAGAGACCCAGTACTTC,CASSLGTVYQETQYF
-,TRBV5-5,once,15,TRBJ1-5,TGTGCCAGCAGCTTGGAAGTCTATAGCAATCAGCCCCAGCATTTT,CASSLEVYSNQPQHF
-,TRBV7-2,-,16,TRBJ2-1,TGTGCCAGCAGCTTAGCGGTCGGGAGCTCCTACAATGAGCAGTTCTTC,CASSLAVGSSYNEQFF
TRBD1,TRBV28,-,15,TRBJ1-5,TGTGCCAGCAGTTTTGGGACAGGGAACTATCAGCCCCAGCATTTT,CASSFGTGNYQPQHF
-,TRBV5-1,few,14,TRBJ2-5,TGCGCCAGCAGCCTGACACGGTCGGTAGAGACCCAGTACTTC,CASSLTRSVETQYF
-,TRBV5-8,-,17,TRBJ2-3,TGTGCCAGCAGCTTGGGGGGGGTCCTGTTGAACACAGATACGCAGTATTTT,CASSLGGVLLNTDTQYF
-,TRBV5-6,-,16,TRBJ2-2,TGTGCCAGCAGCTTGGGGCCTAGCTGGAACACCGGGGAGCTGTTTTTT,CASSLGPSWNTGELFF
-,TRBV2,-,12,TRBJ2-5,TGTGCCAGCAAATCCGGGGGCGGCACCCAGTACTTC,CASKSGGGTQYF
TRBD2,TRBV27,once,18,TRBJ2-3,TGTGCCAGCAGTTTATCCACTCCGGGACTAGCGGGAGGAGATACGCAGTATTTT,CASSLSTPGLAGGDTQYF
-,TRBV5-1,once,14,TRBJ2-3,TGCGCCAGCAGCACATTGACGAGCGGGGATACGCAGTATTTT,CASSTLTSGDTQYF
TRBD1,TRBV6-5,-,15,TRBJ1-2,TGTGCCAGCAGGCATGCCGGGGACAGCCTCTATGGCTACACCTTC,CASRHAGDSLYGYTF
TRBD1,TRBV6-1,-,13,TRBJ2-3,TGTGCCAGCGCCCCCGACAGGGGCGATACGCAGTATTTT,CASAPDRGDTQYF
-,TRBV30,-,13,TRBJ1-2,TGTGCCTGGAGTGCCCGGACAGCCTATGGCTACACCTTC,CAWSARTAYGYTF
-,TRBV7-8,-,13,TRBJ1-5,TGTGCCAGCAACGAGGTATTCAATCAGCCCCAGCATTTT,CASNEVFNQPQHF
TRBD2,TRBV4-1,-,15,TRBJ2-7,TGCGCCAGCAGCCTTATGACTAGCGGGACTCTCGAGCAGTACTTC,CASSLMTSGTLEQYF
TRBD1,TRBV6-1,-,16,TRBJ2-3,TGTGCCAGCAGTGAATCTTGGACAGGGTACACAGATACGCAGTATTTT,CASSESWTGYTDTQYF
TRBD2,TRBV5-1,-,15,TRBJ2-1,TGCGCCAGCAGCGGCCCAGCGGGAGGAAAGAATGAGCAGTTCTTC,CASSGPAGGKNEQFF
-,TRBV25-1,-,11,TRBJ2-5,TGTGCCAGCAGTGCGAGGGAGACCCAGTACTTC,CASSARETQYF
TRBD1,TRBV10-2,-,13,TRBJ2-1,TGCGCCAGCAGTCTCGGACAGGGGGGTGAGCAGTTCTTC,CASSLGQGGEQFF
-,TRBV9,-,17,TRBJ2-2,TGTGCCAGCAGCGTAGCTACTCGCGGGGCTAACACCGGGGAGCTGTTTTTT,CASSVATRGANTGELFF
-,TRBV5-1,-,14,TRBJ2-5,TGCGCCAGCAGCAACGGGGCAGGGGAAGAGACCCAGTACTTC,CASSNGAGEETQYF
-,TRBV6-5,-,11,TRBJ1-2,TGTGCCAGCAGTTGGGGAGCTGGCTACACCTTC,CASSWGAGYTF
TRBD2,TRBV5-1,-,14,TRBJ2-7,TGCGCCAGCAGCTTGGCGGGGGGCTCCTACGAGCAGTACTTC,CASSLAGGSYEQYF
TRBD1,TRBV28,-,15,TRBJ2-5,TGTGCCAGCAGTCTGGGGACAGGTGGTGGTGGGACCCAGTACTTC,CASSLGTGGGGTQYF
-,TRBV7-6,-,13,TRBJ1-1,TGTGCCAGCAGCCTCCAGATGAACACTGAAGCTTTCTTT,CASSLQMNTEAFF
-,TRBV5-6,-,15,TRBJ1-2,TGTGCCAGCAGCCCTAGGATCTCAGGGTACTATGGCTACACCTTC,CASSPRISGYYGYTF
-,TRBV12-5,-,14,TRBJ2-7,TGTGCTAGTGCCGGGGGGCAGGGGGACTACGAGCAGTACTTC,CASAGGQGDYEQYF
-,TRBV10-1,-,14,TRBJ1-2,TGCGCCAGCAGTGGGGGCAGGGTTTTCTATGGCTACACCTTC,CASSGGRVFYGYTF
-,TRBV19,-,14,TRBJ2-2,TGTGCCAGTAGTATTATGAGGGGCGCCGGGGAGCTGTTTTTT,CASSIMRGAGELFF
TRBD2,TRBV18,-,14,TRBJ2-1,TGTGCCAGCTCACCCCGGCTAGCGGACAATGAGCAGTTCTTC,CASSPRLADNEQFF
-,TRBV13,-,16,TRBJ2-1,TGTGCCAGCAGCTTAGGGAACAGGGTCCTGTACAATGAGCAGTTCTTC,CASSLGNRVLYNEQFF
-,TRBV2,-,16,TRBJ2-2,TGTGCCGGACAAAGATTTTATCAAATGAACACCGGGGAGCTGTTTTTT,CAGQRFYQMNTGELFF
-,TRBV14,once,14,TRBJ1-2,TGTGCCAGCAGCCAAGATCGAGGGACGGGCGGCTACACCTTC,CASSQDRGTGGYTF
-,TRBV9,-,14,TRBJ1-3,TGTGCCAGCAGCCAGGGACATAATGGAAACACCATATATTTT,CASSQGHNGNTIYF
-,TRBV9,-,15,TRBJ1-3,TGTGCCAGCAGCGTAGATCGGAGCTCTGGAAACACCATATATTTT,CASSVDRSSGNTIYF
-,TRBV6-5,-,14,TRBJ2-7,TGTGCCAGCAGTATGGAACAGGCACCCTACGAGCAGTACTTC,CASSMEQAPYEQYF